The table lists the clone carrying this T cell receptor beta chain with a few counts. This record comes from a study of cytomegalovirus exposure and HLA in healthy donors. The V segment lost 5 bases and the J segment 3 bases; nucleotides outside the gene matches: 8. This CDR3 region has 16 residues. Germline V CDR1 and CDR2: SGHAT, FQNNGV. Use of 60 Vbeta and 13 Jbeta primers characterized the PCR. Profiled with immunoSEQ multiplex PCR; TCRdb holds only in-frame clones, not every one. The table has around 110,000 clones, around a tenth seen once. The chain links TRBV11-2 to TRBJ2-1; 9 nucleotides align to TRBD2. Sequencing input: PBMCs. The TCR comes from a man aged 25-45 years in good health and CMV-seronegative. The CDR3 loop reads CASSHRLAEVYNEQFF. The CDR3 DNA follows: TGTGCCAGCAGCCATCGACTAGCGGAGGTCTACAATGAGCAGTTCTTC.